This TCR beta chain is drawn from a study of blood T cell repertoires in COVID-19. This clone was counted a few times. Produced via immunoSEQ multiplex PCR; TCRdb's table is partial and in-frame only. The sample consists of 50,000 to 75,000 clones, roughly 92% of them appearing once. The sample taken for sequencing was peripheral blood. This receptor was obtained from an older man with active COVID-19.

The DNA of the CDR3 is TGTGCCAGCAGCTCGGGGACATCTACCTACGAGCAGTACTTC. It translates to CASSSGTSTYEQYF. The chain has TRBV6-6 and TRBJ2-7, with D perhaps TRBD1 (6 bases). Per germline, CDR1 MNHNY and CDR2 SVGAGI (reference sequence). There are 14 residues in the CDR3. V gave up 6 bases and J gave up 2 bases, with 14 bases separating them.